This T cell receptor beta chain was profiled in a study of cytomegalovirus exposure and HLA in healthy donors. Across the whole study: Most genotyped donors, about four fifths of some 400, had Caucasian-associated genetic ancestry.

As regards this clone: Its matching antigen is unknown.

General study points: According to the study, 160 or so TCR beta chains were cytomegalovirus-associated.

PCR was performed using 60 Vbeta and 13 Jbeta primers. Original analysis: As a later analysis found, there were 70 million to 90 million unique TCR beta chains, of which 8.5 million to 14 million were shared. Clones were read by immunoSEQ multiplex PCR, and TCRdb kept only the in-frame ones, dropping some. The V and J calls and clone size were taken over from that table, and D and trimming were inferred from the DNA. This table holds 130,000 to 150,000 clones, about 86% found once. There are 15 residues in the CDR3. CDR1 is SGHTA and CDR2 is FQGNSA in the germline V gene. Between the trimmed V and J ends, which lost 1 base and 7 bases, there was a span of 13 bases.

Sequenced sample: PBMCs. This clonotype was sampled from a man aged 35-49 years in good health and CMV-seropositive. The chain recombines TRBV7-2 with TRBJ1-4; no definite D call. The CDR3 nucleotides are TGTGCCAGCAGCTTAGAGAACAGAGGGCGTGAAAAACTGTTTTTT. Translated, it gives CASSLENRGREKLFF.